This entry is about one T cell receptor (beta chain). Antigen: not known. This record belongs to a study of PD-1 blockade in classical Hodgkin lymphoma. Broader study findings: Whatever underlies the repertoire differences (possibly disease activity or prior therapy) remains undefined.

Repertoires were generated with immunoSEQ multiplex PCR, while TCRdb's copy carries only in-frame clones and drops some. The sample yields more than 15,000 clones, roughly 87% seen once. The time point was: newly diagnosed, previously untreated cHL patient sample. Comparison samples consisted of PBMCs from newly diagnosed, untreated classical Hodgkin lymphoma. Germline-derived CDR1 and CDR2 are MDHEN and SYDVKM. The length of the CDR3 is 18 residues. V lost 5 bases to trimming and J lost 5 bases; unmatched junction nucleotides: 14. The TCR comes from a human donor with classical Hodgkin lymphoma. The sample taken for sequencing was peripheral blood mononuclear cells (PBMCs). The chain is built from TRBV28 and TRBJ2-7, with 14 bases lining up with TRBD2. CDR3 protein: CASSTIKTSGRAKDEQYF. Written as DNA, the CDR3 is TGTGCCAGCAGTACCATAAAGACTAGCGGGAGGGCCAAGGACGAGCAGTACTTC.